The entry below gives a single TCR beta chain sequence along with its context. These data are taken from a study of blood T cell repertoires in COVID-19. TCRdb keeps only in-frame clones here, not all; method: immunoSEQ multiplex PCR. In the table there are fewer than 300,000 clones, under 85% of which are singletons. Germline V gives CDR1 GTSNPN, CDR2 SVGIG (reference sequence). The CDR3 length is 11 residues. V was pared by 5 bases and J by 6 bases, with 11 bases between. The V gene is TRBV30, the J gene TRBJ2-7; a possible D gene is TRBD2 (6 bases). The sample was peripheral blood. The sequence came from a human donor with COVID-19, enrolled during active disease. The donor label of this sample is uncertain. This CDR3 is CAWGIGSEQYF. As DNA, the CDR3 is TGTGCCTGGGGAATCGGGAGCGAGCAGTACTTC.